A single T cell receptor (beta chain) is shown here with its context. V was clipped by 9 bases and J by 7 bases; unmatched bases: 9. Germline V gene sequence: CDR1 PRHDT, CDR2 FYEKMQ (reference sequence). The CDR3 length is 13 residues. This record belongs to a study of blood T cell repertoires in COVID-19. At the level of the study: The United States, Italy and Spain supplied acute and convalescent COVID-19 samples. T cells, B-cell-depleted T cells, or PBMCs provided the cDNA or gDNA that served as material.

The protocol was immunoSEQ multiplex PCR, while the TCRdb copy is restricted to in-frame clones and leaves out a portion. This repertoire shows about 140,000 clones, around nine tenths found once; its top ten account for roughly a tenth. Sequencing was performed on peripheral blood. The source of this sequence is a man aged 45 to 65 with active or convalescent COVID-19. This chain links TRBV13 with TRBJ2-7; 10 bases map to TRBD1. The DNA for the CDR3 is TGTGCCAGTCGGGACAGGGGACGGGGGGAGCAGTACTTC. This translates into CASRDRGRGEQYF. Drawing the rest from reference TRBV13 and TRBJ2-7, the complete variable domain is AAGVIQSPRHLIKEKRETATLKCYPIPRHDTVYWYQQGPGQDPQFLISFYEKMQSDKGSIPDRFSAQQFSDYHSELNMSSLELGDSALYFCASRDRGRGEQYFGPGTRLTVT.